This T cell receptor beta chain was obtained from a study of blood T cell repertoires in COVID-19. Study-level background: The United States, Italy and Spain provided the acute and convalescent COVID-19 samples.

After removal of 5 bases from V and 9 bases from J, the junction contained 6 bases not matched to a gene. The CDR3 totals 13 residues. CDR1 is SQVTM, CDR2 ANQGSEA, per germline. Authors' analysis steps: Reference gene primer amplification gave nucleated cell count estimates. Using immunoSEQ multiplex PCR, the repertoire was profiled, and TCRdb retains in-frame clones only, with some absent. V and J calls and clone size are copied from that table; D and trimming were computed from the DNA. The data contain nearly 110,000 clones, 88% of them singletons. The chain links TRBV29-1 to TRBJ2-1; 11 bases are a match to TRBD1. What was sequenced was peripheral blood. The receptor was derived from a man aged 50 or older with active or convalescent COVID-19. The CDR3 bases are TGCAGCGTTTGGACAGGGGGCAGAGGTGAGCAGTTCTTC. It yields the protein CSVWTGGRGEQFF.